This T cell receptor beta chain appears in the sequencing data of a study of blood T cell repertoires in COVID-19. At the level of the study: The origin of the acute and convalescent COVID-19 samples was the United States, Italy and Spain. The cDNA or gDNA used as material had been derived from T cells, B-cell-depleted T cells, or PBMCs.

In the original processing: Amplification from reference gene primers served as the basis for estimated nucleated cell counts. Method: immunoSEQ multiplex PCR; TCRdb's copy keeps in-frame clones and lacks some. That table supplies the V and J calls and clone size; D and trimming were determined from the DNA. The repertoire includes 100,000 to 150,000 clones, nearly 90% of them detected once, and about 1.2% sits in the top ten. This clone was observed once. This CDR3 comprises 12 residues. The germline V gene has CDR1 LGHDT and CDR2 YNNKEL (reference sequence). V gave up 5 bases and J gave up 15 bases, with 17 bases separating them.

Input material: peripheral blood. The V and J genes are TRBV3-1 (or the pseudogene TRBV3-2) and TRBJ2-1, with D perhaps matching TRBD1 (6 bases). This clonotype originated in a woman of 80 years or more with acute or convalescent COVID-19. The CDR3 DNA reads as TGTGCCAGCAGCTACTTGGGGACACAATGGTTCTTC. It specifies CASSYLGTQWFF.